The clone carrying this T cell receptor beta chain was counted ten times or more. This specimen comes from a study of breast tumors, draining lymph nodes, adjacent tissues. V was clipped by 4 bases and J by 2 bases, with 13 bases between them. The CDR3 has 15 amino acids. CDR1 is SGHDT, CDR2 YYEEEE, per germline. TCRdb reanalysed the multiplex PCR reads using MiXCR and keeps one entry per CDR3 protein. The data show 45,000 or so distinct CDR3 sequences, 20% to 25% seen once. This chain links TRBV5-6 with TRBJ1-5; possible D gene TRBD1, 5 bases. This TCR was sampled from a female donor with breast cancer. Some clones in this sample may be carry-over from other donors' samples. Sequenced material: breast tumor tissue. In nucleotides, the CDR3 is TGTGCCAGCAGCCCAGGACAACGGGGCAATCAGCCCCAGCATTTT. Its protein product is CASSPGQRGNQPQHF.